The TCR beta chain described here comes from a study of blood T cell repertoires in COVID-19. Across the study: The analysed material was cDNA or gDNA that came from T cells, B-cell-depleted T cells, or PBMCs.

The CDR3 runs 14 residues. Germline V CDR1 and CDR2: LNHDA, SQIVND (reference sequence). The V and J ends lost 8 bases and 9 bases, in that order; junction bases with no gene match: 7. The repertoire was sequenced with immunoSEQ multiplex PCR; TCRdb's copy has only in-frame clones and lacks some. The sample contains about 250,000 clones, 65% to 90% of which appear only once. The chain couples TRBV19 to TRBJ1-6; TRBD1 aligns across 10 bases. The sequence was obtained from a woman in her forties or fifties with acute COVID-19. Sequencing used PBMCs or T cells enriched from blood (not recorded which). The CDR3 reads CASGGTGDGSPLHF. The DNA for the CDR3 is TGTGCCAGTGGGGGGACAGGGGATGGTTCACCCCTCCACTTT.